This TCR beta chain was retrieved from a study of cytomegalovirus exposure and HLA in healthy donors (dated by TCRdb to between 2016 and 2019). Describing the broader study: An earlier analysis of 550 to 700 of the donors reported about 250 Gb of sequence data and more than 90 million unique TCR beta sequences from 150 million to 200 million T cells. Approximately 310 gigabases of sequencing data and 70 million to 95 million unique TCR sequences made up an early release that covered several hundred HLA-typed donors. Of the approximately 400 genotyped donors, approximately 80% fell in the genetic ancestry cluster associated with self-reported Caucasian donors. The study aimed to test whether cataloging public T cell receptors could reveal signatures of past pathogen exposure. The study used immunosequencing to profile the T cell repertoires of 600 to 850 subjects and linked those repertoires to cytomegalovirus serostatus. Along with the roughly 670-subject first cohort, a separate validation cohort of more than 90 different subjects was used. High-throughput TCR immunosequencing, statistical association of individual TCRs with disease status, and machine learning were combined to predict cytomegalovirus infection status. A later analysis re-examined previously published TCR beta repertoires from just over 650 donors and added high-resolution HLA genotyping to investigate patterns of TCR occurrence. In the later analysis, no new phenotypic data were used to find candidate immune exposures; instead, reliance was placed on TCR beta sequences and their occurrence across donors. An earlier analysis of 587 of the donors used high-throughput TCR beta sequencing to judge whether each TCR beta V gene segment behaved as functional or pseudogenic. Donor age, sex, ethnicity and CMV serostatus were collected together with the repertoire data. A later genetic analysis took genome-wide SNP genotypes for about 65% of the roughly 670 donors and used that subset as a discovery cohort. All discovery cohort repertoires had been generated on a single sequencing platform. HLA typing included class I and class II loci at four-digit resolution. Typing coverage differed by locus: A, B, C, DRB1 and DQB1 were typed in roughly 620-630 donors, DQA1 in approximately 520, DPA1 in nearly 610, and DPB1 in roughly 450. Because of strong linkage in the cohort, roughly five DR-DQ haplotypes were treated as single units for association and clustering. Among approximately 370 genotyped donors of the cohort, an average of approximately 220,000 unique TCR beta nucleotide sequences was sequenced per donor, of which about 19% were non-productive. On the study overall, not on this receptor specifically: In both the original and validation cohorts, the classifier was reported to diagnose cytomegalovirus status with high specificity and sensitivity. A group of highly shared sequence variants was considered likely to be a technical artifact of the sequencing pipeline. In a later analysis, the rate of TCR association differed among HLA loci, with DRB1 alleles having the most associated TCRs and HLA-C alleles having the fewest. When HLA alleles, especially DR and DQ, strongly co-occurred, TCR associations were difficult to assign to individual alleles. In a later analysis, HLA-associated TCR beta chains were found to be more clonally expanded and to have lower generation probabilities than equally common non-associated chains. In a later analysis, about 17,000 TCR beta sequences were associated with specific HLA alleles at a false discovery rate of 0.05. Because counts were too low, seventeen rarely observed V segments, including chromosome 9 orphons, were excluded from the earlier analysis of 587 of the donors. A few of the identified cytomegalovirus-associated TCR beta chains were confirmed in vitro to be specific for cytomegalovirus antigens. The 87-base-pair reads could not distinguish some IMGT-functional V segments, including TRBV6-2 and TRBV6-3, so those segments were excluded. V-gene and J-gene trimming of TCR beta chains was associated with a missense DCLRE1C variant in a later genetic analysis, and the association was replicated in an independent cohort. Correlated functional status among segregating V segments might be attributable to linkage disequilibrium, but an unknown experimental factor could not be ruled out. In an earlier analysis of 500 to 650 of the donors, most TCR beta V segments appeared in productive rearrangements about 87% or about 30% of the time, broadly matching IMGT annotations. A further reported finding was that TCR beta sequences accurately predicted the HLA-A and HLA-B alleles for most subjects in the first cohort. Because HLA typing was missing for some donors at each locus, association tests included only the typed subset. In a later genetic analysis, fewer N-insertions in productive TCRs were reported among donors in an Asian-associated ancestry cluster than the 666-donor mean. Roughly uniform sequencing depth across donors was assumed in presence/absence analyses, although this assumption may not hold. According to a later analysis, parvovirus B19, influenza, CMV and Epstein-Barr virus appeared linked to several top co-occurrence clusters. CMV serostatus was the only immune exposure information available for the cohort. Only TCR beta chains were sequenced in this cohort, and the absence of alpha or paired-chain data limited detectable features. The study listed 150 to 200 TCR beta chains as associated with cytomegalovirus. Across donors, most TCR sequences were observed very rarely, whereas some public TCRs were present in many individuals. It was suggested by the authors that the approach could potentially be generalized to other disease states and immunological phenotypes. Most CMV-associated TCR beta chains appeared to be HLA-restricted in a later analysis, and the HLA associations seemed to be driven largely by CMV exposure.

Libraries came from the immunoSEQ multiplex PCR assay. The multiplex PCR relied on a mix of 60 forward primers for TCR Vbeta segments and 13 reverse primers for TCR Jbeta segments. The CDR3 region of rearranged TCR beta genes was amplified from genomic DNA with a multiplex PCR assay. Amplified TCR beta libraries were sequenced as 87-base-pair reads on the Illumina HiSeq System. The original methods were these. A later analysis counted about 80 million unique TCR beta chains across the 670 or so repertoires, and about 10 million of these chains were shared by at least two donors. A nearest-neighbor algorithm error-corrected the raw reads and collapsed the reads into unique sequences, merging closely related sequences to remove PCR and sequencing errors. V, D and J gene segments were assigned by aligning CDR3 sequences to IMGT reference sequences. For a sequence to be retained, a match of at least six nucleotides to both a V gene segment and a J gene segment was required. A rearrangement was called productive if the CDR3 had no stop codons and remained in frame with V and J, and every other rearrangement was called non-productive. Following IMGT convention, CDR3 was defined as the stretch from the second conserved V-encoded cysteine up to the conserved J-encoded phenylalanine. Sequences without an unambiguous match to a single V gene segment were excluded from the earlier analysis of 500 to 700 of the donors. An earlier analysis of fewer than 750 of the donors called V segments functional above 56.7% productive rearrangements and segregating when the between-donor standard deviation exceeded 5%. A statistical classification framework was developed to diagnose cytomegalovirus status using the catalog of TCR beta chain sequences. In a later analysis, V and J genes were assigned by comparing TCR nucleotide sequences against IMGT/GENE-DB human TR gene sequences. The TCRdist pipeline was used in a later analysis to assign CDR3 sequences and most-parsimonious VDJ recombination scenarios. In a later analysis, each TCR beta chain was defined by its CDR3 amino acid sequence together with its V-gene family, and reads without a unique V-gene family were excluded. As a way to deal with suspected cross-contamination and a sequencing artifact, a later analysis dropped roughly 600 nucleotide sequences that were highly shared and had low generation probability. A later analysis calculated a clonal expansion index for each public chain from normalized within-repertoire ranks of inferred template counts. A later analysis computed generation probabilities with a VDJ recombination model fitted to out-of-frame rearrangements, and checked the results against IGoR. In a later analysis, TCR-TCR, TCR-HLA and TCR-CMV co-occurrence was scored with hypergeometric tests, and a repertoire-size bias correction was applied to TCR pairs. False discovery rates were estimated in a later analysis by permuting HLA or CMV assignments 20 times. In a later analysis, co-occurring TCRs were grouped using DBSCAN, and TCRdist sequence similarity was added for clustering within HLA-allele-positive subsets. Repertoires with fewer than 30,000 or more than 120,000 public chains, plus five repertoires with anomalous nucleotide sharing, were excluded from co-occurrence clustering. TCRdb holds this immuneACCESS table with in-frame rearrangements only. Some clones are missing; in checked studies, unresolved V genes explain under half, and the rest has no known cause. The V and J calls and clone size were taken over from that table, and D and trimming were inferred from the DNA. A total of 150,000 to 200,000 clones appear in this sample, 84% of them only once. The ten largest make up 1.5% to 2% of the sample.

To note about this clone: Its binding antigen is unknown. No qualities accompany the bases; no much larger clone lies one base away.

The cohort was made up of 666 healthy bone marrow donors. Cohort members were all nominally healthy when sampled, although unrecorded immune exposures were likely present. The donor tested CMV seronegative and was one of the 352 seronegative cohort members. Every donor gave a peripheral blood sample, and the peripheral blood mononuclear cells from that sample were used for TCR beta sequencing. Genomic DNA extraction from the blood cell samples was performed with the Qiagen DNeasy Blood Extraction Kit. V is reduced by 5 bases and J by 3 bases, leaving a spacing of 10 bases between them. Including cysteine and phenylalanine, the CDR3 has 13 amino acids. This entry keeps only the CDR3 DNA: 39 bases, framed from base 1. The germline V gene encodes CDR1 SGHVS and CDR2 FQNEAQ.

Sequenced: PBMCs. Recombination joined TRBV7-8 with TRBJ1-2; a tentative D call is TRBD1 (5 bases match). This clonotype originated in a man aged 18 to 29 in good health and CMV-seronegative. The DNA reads TGTGCCAGCAGCCGGGGGGGGGACTATGGCTACACCTTC. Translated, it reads CASSRGGDYGYTF. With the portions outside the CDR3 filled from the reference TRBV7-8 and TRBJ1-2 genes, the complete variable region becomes GAGVSQSPRYKVAKRGQDVALRCDPISGHVSLFWYQQALGQGPEFLTYFQNEAQLDKSGLPSDRFFAERPEGSVSTLKIQRTQQEDSAVYLCASSRGGDYGYTFGSGTRLTVV.